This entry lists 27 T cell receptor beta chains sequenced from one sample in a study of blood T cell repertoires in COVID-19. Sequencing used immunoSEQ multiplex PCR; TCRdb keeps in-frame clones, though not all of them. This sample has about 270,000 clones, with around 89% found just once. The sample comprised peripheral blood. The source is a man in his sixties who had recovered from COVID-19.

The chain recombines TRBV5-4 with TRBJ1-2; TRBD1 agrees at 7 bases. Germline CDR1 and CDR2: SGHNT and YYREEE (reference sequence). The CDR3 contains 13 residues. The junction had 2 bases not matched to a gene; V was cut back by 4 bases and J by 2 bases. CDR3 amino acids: CASSQDRNYGYTF. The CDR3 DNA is TGTGCCAGCAGCCAGGACAGGAACTATGGCTACACCTTC.

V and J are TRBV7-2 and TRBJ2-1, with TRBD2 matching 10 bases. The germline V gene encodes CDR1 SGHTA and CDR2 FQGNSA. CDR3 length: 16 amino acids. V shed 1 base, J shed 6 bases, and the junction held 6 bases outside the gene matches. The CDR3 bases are TGTGCCAGCAGCTTAGGGGTAGCGGGGGGTGTCAATGAGCAGTTCTTC. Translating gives CASSLGVAGGVNEQFF.

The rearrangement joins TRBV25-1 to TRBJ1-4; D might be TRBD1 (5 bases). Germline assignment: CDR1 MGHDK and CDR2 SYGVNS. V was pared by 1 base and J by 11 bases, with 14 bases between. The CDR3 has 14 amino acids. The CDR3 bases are TGTGCCAGCAGTGAATCCCGCCCTGGGGGGAAACTGTTTTTT. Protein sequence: CASSESRPGGKLFF.

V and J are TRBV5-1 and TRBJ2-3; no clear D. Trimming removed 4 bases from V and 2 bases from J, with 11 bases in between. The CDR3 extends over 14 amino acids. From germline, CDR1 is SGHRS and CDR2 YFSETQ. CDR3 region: CASSDGYTTDTQYF. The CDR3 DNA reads TGCGCCAGCAGCGATGGTTACACCACAGATACGCAGTATTTT.

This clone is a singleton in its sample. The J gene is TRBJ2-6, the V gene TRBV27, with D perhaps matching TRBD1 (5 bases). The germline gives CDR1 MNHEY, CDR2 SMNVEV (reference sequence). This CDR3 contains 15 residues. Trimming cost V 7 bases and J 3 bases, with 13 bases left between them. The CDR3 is CASTTGAGGANVLTF. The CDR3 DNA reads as TGTGCCAGCACCACAGGCGCAGGTGGGGCCAACGTCCTGACTTTC. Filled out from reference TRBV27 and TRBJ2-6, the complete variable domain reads EAQVTQNPRYLITVTGKKLTVTCSQNMNHEYMSWYRQDPGLGLRQIYYSMNVEVTDKGDVPEGYKVSRKEKRNFPLILESPSPNQTSLYFCASTTGAGGANVLTFGAGSRLTVL.

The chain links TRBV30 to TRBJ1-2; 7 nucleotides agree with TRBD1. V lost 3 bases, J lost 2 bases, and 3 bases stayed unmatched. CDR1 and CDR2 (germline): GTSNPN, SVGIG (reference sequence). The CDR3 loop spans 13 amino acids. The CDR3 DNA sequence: TGTGCCTGGAGGACAGGGAAGAACTATGGCTACACCTTC. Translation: CAWRTGKNYGYTF.

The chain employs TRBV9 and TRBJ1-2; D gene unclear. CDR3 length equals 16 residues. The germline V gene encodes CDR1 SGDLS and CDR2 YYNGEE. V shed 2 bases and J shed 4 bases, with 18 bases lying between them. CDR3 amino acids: CASSVSSGLGAYGYTF. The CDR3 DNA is TGTGCCAGCAGCGTTTCGTCGGGGTTAGGTGCCTATGGCTACACCTTC.

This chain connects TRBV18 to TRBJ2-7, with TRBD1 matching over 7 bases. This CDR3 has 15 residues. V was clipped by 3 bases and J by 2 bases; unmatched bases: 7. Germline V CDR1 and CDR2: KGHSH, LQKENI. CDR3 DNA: TGTGCCAGCTCACCCCCGGGACAGCAAACCTACGAGCAGTACTTC. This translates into CASSPPGQQTYEQYF.

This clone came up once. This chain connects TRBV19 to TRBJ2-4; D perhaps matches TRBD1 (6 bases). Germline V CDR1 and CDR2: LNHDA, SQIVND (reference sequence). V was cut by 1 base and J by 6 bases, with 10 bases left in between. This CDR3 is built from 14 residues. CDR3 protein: CASSIVGALNIQYF. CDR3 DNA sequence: TGTGCCAGTAGTATAGTGGGGGCTTTAAACATTCAGTACTTC.

DNA for the CDR3: TGTGCCAGCAGCAAGACAGGGAGTAGTGAAGCTTTCTTT. Its protein is CASSKTGSSEAFF. This chain links TRBV12-3 or TRBV12-4 with TRBJ1-1; 7 nucleotides line up with TRBD1. The CDR3 spans 13 residues. V dropped 6 bases and J dropped 7; count of bases not matched to a gene: 8.

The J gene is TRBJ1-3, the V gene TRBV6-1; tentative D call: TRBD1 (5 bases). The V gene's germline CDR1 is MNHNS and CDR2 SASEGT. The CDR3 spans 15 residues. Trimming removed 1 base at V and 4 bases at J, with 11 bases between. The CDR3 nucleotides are TGTGCCAGCAGTGAAGAGGAGGGGTCCGGAAACACCATATATTTT. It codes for CASSEEEGSGNTIYF.

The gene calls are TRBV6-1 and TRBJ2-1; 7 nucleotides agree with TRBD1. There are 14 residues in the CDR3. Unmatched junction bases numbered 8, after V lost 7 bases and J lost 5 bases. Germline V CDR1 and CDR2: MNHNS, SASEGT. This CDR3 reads CASIETGTNNEQFF. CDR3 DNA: TGTGCCAGCATCGAGACAGGGACCAACAATGAGCAGTTCTTC.

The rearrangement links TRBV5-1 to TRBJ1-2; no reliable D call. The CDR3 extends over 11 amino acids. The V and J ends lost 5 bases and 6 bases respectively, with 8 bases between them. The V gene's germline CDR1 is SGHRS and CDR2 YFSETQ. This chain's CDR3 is CASRSRDGYTF. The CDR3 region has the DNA TGCGCCAGCAGGAGCCGGGATGGCTACACCTTC.

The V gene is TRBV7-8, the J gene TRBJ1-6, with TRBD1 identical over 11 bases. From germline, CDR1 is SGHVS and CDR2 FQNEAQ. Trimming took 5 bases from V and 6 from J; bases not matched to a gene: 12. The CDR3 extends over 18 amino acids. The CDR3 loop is CASSLTGTGGVGNSPLHF. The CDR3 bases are TGTGCCAGCAGCCTTACCGGGACAGGGGGAGTTGGTAATTCACCCCTCCACTTT.

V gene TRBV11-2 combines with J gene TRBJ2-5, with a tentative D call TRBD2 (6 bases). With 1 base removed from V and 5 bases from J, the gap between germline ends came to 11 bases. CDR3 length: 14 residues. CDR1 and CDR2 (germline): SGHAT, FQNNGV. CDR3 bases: TGTGCCAGCAGCTTAGGCGGGGAACGGGAGACCCAGTACTTC. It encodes CASSLGGERETQYF. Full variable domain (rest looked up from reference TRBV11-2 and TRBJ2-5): EAGVAQSPRYKIIEKRQSVAFWCNPISGHATLYWYQQILGQGPKLLIQFQNNGVVDDSQLPKDRFSAERLKGVDSTLKIQPAKLEDSAVYLCASSLGGERETQYFGPGTRLLVL.

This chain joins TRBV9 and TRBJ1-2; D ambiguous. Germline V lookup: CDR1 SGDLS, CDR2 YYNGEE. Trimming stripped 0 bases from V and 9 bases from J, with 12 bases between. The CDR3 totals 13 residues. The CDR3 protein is CASSVDGGRSYTF. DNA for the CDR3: TGTGCCAGCAGCGTAGACGGTGGTAGAAGCTACACCTTC.

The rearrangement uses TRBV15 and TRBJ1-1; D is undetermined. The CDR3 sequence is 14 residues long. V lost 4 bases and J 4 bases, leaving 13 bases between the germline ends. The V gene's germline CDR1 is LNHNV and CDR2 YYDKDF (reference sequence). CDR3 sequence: CATSILRRVTEAFF. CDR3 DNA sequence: TGTGCCACCAGCATTTTACGGAGGGTCACTGAAGCTTTCTTT. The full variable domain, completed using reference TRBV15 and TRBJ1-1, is DAMVIQNPRYQVTQFGKPVTLSCSQTLNHNVMYWYQQKSSQAPKLLFHYYDKDFNNEADTPDNFQSRRPNTSFCFLDIRSPGLGDTAMYLCATSILRRVTEAFFGQGTRLTVV.

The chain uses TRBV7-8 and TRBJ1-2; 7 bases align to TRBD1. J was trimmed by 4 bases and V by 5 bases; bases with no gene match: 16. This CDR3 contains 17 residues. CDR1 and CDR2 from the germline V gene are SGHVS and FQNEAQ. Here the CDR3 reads CASSRRDSLLHLYGYTF. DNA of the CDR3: TGTGCCAGCAGCCGCCGGGACAGCCTACTTCATCTCTATGGCTACACCTTC.

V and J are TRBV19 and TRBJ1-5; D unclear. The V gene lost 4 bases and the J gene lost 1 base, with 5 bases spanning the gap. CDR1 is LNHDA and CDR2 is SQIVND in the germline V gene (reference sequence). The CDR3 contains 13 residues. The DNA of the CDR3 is TGTGCCAGTAGTAGAGCCAGCAATCAGCCCCAGCATTTT. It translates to CASSRASNQPQHF.

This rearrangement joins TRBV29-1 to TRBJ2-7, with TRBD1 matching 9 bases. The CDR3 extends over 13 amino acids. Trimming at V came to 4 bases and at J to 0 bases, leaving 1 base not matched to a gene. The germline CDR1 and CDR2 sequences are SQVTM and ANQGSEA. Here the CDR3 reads CSVGQGVSYEQYF. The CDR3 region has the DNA TGCAGCGTTGGACAGGGGGTCTCCTACGAGCAGTACTTC.

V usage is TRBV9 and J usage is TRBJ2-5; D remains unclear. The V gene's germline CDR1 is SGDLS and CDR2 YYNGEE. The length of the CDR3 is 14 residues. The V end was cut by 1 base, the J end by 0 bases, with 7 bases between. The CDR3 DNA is TGTGCCAGCAGCGTAAGAGACAACCAAGAGACCCAGTACTTC. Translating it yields CASSVRDNQETQYF. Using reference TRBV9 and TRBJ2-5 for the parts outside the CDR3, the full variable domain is DSGVTQTPKHLITATGQRVTLRCSPRSGDLSVYWYQQSLDQGLQFLIQYYNGEERAKGNILERFSAQQFPDLHSELNLSSLELGDSALYFCASSVRDNQETQYFGPGTRLLVL.

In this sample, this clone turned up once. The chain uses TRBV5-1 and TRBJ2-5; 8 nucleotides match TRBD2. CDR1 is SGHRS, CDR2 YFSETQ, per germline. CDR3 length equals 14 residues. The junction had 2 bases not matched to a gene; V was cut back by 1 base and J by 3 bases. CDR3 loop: CASSLHGGEETQYF. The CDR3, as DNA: TGCGCCAGCAGCTTGCACGGGGGGGAAGAGACCCAGTACTTC.

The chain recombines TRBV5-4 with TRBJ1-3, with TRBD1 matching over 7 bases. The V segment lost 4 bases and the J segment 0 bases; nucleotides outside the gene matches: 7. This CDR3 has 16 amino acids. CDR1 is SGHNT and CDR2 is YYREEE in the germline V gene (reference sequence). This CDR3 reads CASSLRQGVSGNTIYF. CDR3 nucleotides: TGTGCCAGCAGCCTGAGACAGGGAGTCTCTGGAAACACCATATATTTT.

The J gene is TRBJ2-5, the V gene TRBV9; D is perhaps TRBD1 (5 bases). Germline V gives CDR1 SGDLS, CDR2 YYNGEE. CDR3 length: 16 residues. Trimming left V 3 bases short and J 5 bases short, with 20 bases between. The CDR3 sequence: CASSGGGQLRRETQYF. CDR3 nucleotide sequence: TGTGCCAGCAGCGGAGGCGGACAACTAAGACGGGAGACCCAGTACTTC.

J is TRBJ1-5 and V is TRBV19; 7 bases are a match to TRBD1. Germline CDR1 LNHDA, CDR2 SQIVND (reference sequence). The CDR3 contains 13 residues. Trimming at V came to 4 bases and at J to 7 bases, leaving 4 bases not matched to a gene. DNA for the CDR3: TGTGCCAGTAGTAGACAGGGCGGACAGCCCCAGCATTTT. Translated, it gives CASSRQGGQPQHF.

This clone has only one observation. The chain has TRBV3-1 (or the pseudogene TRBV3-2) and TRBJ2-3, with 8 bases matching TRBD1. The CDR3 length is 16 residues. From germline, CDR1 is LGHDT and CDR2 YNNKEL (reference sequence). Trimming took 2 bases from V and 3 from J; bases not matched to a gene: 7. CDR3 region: CASSQIGQGRTDTQYF. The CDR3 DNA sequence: TGTGCCAGCAGCCAAATAGGACAGGGTCGAACAGATACGCAGTATTTT.

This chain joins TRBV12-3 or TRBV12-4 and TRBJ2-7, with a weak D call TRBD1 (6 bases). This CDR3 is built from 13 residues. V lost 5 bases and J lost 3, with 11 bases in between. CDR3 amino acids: CASSPGTYYEQYF. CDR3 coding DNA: TGTGCCAGCAGTCCTGGGACATACTACGAGCAGTACTTC.